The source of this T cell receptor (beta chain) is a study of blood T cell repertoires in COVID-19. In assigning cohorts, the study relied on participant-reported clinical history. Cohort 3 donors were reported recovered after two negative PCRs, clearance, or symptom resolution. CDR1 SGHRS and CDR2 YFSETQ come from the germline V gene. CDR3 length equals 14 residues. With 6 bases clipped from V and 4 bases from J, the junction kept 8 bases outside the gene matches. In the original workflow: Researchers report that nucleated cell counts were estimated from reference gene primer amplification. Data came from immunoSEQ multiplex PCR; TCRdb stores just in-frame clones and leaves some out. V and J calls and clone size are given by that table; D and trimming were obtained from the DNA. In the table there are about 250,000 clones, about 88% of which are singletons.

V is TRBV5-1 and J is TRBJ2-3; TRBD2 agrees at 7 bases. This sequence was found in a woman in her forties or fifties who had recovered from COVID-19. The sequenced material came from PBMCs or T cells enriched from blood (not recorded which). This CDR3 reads CASTSGGRADTQYF. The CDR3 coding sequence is TGCGCCAGCACTAGCGGAGGGAGGGCAGATACGCAGTATTTT.